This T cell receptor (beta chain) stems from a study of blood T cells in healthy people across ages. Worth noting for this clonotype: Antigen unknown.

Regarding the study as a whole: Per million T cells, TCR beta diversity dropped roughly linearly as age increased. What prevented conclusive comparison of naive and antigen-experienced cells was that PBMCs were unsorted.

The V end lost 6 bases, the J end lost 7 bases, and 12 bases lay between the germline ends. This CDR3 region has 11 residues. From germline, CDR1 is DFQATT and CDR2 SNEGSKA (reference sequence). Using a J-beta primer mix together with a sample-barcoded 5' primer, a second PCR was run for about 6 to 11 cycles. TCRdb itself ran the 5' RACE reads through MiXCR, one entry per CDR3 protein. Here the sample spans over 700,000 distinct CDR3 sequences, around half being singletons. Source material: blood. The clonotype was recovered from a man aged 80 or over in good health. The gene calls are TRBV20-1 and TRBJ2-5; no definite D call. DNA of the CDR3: TGCAGTGCCGCCCTTGCTGGGACCCAGTACTTC. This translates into CSAALAGTQYF.